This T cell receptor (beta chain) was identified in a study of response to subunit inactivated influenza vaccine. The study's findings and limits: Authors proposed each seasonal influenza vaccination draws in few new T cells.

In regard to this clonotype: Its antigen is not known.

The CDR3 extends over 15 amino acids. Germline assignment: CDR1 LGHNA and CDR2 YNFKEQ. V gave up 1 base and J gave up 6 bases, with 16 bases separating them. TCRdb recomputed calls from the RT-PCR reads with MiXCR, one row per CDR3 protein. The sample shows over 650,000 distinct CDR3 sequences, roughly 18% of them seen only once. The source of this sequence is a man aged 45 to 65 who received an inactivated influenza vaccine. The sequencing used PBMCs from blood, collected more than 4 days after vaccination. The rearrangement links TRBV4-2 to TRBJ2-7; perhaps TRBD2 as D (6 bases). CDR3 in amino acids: CASSQVPSGGLEQYF. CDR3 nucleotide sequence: TGTGCCAGCAGCCAAGTCCCCAGCGGAGGGCTCGAGCAGTACTTC.